The T cell receptor (beta chain) under discussion was sequenced for a study of graft-versus-host responses after intestinal transplantation. Study at large: Uniformly, recipients were administered anti-thymocyte globulin induction with subsequent tacrolimus and steroids for about 3 years.

On this clone itself: Antigen: not known.

There are 16 residues in the CDR3. Trimming took 2 bases from V and 8 from J; bases not matched to a gene: 7. In germline, CDR1 is GTSNPN, CDR2 SVGIG (reference sequence). Clones were read by immunoSEQ multiplex PCR, and TCRdb kept only the in-frame ones, dropping some. The table has 85,000 to 100,000 clones, approximately 90% seen once. This receptor was obtained from a human donor who received an intestinal transplant. The specimen comprised unstimulated CD4+ T cells sorted from spleen or lymph node cells, sampled before intestinal transplant. The chain combines TRBV30 with TRBJ2-1, with TRBD2 identical over 15 bases. The CDR3 DNA reads TGTGCCTGGAGTAGGACTAGCGGGGGGGCCTGGGATGAGCAGTTCTTC. Its translation: CAWSRTSGGAWDEQFF.